These 27 T cell receptor beta chains came from one sample sequenced in a study of cytomegalovirus exposure and HLA in healthy donors. The PCR ran on 60 Vbeta and 13 Jbeta primers. The repertoire was sequenced with immunoSEQ multiplex PCR; TCRdb's copy has only in-frame clones and lacks some. The table includes 90,000 to 120,000 clones, around 83% detected once. Sequences were obtained from PBMCs. The receptors were gathered from a woman between 18 and 29 years old in good health and CMV-seronegative.

This rearrangement joins TRBV28 to TRBJ1-1; D not resolved. The germline gives CDR1 MDHEN, CDR2 SYDVKM. V was trimmed by 2 bases and J by 1 base, leaving 20 bases between them. This CDR3 contains 18 residues. CDR3 protein: CASSLKVVRRGENTEAFF. The CDR3 DNA reads as TGTGCCAGCAGTTTAAAGGTCGTGAGACGAGGCGAGAACACTGAAGCTTTCTTT.

The gene calls are TRBV7-9 and TRBJ2-7; 11 nucleotides match TRBD2. The ends lost 5 bases at V and 0 bases at J; junction bases unmatched: 3. This CDR3 is built from 15 residues. CDR1 is SEHNR, CDR2 FQNEAQ, per germline (reference sequence). CDR3 in DNA: TGTGCCAGCAGCAAACTAGCGGGAGCCTCCTACGAGCAGTACTTC. This codes for CASSKLAGASYEQYF.

The genes are TRBV4-3 and TRBJ2-7; TRBD2 is a possible D gene (7 bases). This CDR3 is 11 amino acids long. CDR1 LGHNA and CDR2 YSLEER come from the germline V gene. CDR3 bases: TGCTGCGGGGGCCGGGGGCACGAGCAGTACTTC. Translated: CCGGRGHEQYF.

This clone was detected only once. The chain recombines TRBV5-5 with TRBJ2-7; 11 bases fit TRBD1. The CDR3 spans 14 residues. V lost 4 bases, J lost 2 bases, and 2 bases stayed unmatched. Germline loops: CDR1 SGHKS, CDR2 YYEKEE (reference sequence). The CDR3 region has the DNA TGTGCCAGCAGCGGACAGGGGGCAGCCTACGAGCAGTACTTC. Its protein product is CASSGQGAAYEQYF.

This chain joins TRBV19 and TRBJ1-6; weak D call: TRBD1 (6 bases). Germline V CDR1 and CDR2: LNHDA, SQIVND (reference sequence). This CDR3 contains 13 residues. Trimming pared 6 bases from V and 5 bases from J, leaving 8 bases between. The CDR3, as DNA: TGTGCCAGTAGACAGGGCAATAATTCACCCCTCCACTTT. Its protein is CASRQGNNSPLHF.

This clone appeared once. This chain uses TRBV7-9 with TRBJ1-3; D remains unclear. Germline CDR1 and CDR2: SEHNR and FQNEAQ (reference sequence). The ends were cut back, 2 bases at V and 0 bases at J, with 11 bases in the middle. This CDR3 contains 16 residues. The DNA for the CDR3 is TGTGCCAGCAGCTTATCTTCTCTGTACTCTGGAAACACCATATATTTT. Translating gives CASSLSSLYSGNTIYF.

This chain uses TRBV28 with TRBJ2-2, with TRBD2 matching over 8 bases. Per the germline V gene, CDR1 is MDHEN and CDR2 is SYDVKM. J lost 3 bases, V lost 3 bases, and 6 bases had no gene match. This CDR3 comprises 16 residues. This CDR3 is CASSFRGGLDTGELFF. The CDR3 DNA reads as TGTGCCAGCAGTTTTCGGGGGGGCCTCGACACCGGGGAGCTGTTTTTT.

This clone has a single count. This chain joins TRBV28 and TRBJ2-7; TRBD2 aligns across 11 bases. Germline V gene sequence: CDR1 MDHEN, CDR2 SYDVKM. V trimming: 5 bases; J trimming: 3 bases; junction bases outside the gene matches: 6. CDR3 length: 15 residues. CDR3 coding DNA: TGTGCCAGCAGTCCGGGGACTAGCGGCTACTACGAGCAGTACTTC. It is translated as CASSPGTSGYYEQYF.

The gene calls are TRBV27 and TRBJ1-1, with D perhaps TRBD1 (6 bases). V lost 0 bases and J lost 1, with 12 bases in between. From germline, CDR1 is MNHEY and CDR2 SMNVEV (reference sequence). This CDR3 has 16 amino acids. The CDR3 coding sequence is TGTGCCAGCAGTTTATCGTTGGGACAAGGGAACACTGAAGCTTTCTTT. This codes for CASSLSLGQGNTEAFF.

The genes are TRBV7-3 and TRBJ2-1; 9 positions agree with TRBD2. The V gene end was trimmed by 4 bases and the J gene end by 0 bases; junction bases not matched to a gene: 7. The CDR3 has 17 residues. The germline gives CDR1 SGHTA, CDR2 FQGTGA. The CDR3 sequence is CASSSKGLAGSYNEQFF. In DNA form, the CDR3 reads TGTGCCAGCAGCTCAAAGGGACTAGCCGGCTCCTACAATGAGCAGTTCTTC.

The chain links TRBV28 to TRBJ2-4; D is undetermined. V was clipped by 4 bases and J by 1 base, with 5 bases between them. The CDR3 is 13 residues long. CDR1 MDHEN and CDR2 SYDVKM come from the germline V gene. The CDR3 sequence is CASSSQAKNIQYF. The CDR3, as DNA: TGTGCCAGCAGTTCGCAGGCCAAAAACATTCAGTACTTC.

V usage is TRBV6-6 and J usage is TRBJ1-3; D is unclear. CDR3 length: 16 amino acids. Germline CDR1 and CDR2: MNHNY and SVGAGI (reference sequence). V lost 2 bases and J lost 4, with 15 bases in between. For the CDR3, the DNA is TGTGCCAGCAGTTACCATCAGAGGGAAGGGGGAAACACCATATATTTT. It encodes CASSYHQREGGNTIYF.

This chain connects TRBV14 to TRBJ2-5; a possible D gene is TRBD1 (5 bases). This CDR3 comprises 18 residues. V was clipped by 0 bases and J by 4 bases, with 21 bases between them. Looked up from germline, CDR1 is SGHDN and CDR2 is FVKESK. In nucleotides, the CDR3 is TGTGCCAGCAGCCAAGATCCCAGGACACACCGAGTGGGAGAGACCCAGTACTTC. It codes for CASSQDPRTHRVGETQYF.

The rearrangement links TRBV6-5 to TRBJ2-2; 7 nucleotides agree with TRBD1. The CDR3 length is 16 residues. Germline V gene lookup returns CDR1 MNHEY and CDR2 SVGAGI. V was pared by 8 bases and J by 6 bases, with 15 bases of the junction left unmatched. CDR3 loop: CASGFDGTVSAGELFF. The CDR3 nucleotides read TGTGCCAGCGGTTTTGATGGGACAGTGAGCGCCGGGGAGCTGTTTTTT.

The chain has TRBV19 and TRBJ1-5; weak D call: TRBD1 (5 bases). The V and J ends lost 1 base and 7 bases respectively, with 8 bases between them. Germline V gene data show CDR1 as LNHDA and CDR2 as SQIVND (reference sequence). The CDR3 is made up of 13 amino acids. The CDR3 sequence is CASSIGGEQPQHF. DNA for the CDR3: TGTGCCAGTAGTATAGGGGGGGAACAGCCCCAGCATTTT. Complete variable domain (other parts from reference TRBV19 and TRBJ1-5): DGGITQSPKYLFRKEGQNVTLSCEQNLNHDAMYWYRQDPGQGLRLIYYSQIVNDFQKGDIAEGYSVSREKKESFPLTVTSAQKNPTAFYLCASSIGGEQPQHFGDGTRLSIL.

This clone has more than one count but fewer than ten. The rearrangement joins TRBV2 to TRBJ2-2; a possible D gene is TRBD2 (5 bases). This CDR3 spans 14 amino acids. V gave up 0 bases and J gave up 8 bases, with 10 bases separating them. CDR1 SNHLY and CDR2 FYNNEI come from the germline V gene. This chain's CDR3 is CASSEAGTGGELFF. As DNA, the CDR3 is TGTGCCAGCAGTGAAGCGGGTACGGGAGGGGAGCTGTTTTTT.

As to this clone: A junction boundary mismatches the germline segment, possibly from a read error. The chain is built from TRBV5-4 and TRBJ1-1, with D maybe TRBD1 (5 bases). Germline values: CDR1 SGHNT, CDR2 YYREEE (reference sequence). The CDR3 has 16 residues. CDR3 protein: CASRLGPTGRNTEAFF. CDR3 nucleotide sequence: TGTGCCAGCAGATTGGGCCCCACAGGTAGAAACACTGAAGCTTTCTTT.

The rearrangement links TRBV5-4 to TRBJ2-2; 7 bases are a match to TRBD1. The CDR3 sequence is 13 residues long. Germline trimming cut 3 bases from V and 5 bases from J; bases unmatched to any gene: 1. CDR1 is SGHNT, CDR2 YYREEE, per germline (reference sequence). This CDR3 reads CASSSDRTGELFF. CDR3 sequence (DNA): TGTGCCAGCAGCTCGGACAGGACCGGGGAGCTGTTTTTT.

The chain is built from TRBV6-5 and TRBJ2-7; D is undetermined. The CDR3 is 13 residues long. V lost 0 bases and J 4 bases, leaving 7 bases between the germline ends. The germline gives CDR1 MNHEY, CDR2 SVGAGI. The CDR3 loop reads CASSYSRQYEQYF. For the CDR3, the DNA is TGTGCCAGCAGTTACTCCAGACAATACGAGCAGTACTTC.

The chain has TRBV19 and TRBJ2-5; 7 bases are a match to TRBD2. Trimming removed 5 bases from V and 5 bases from J; junction bases left unmatched: 11. The CDR3 sequence is 15 residues long. CDR1 is LNHDA and CDR2 is SQIVND in the germline V gene (reference sequence). The CDR3 loop reads CASSEMRGKRETQYF. The CDR3 region has the DNA TGTGCCAGTAGTGAAATGCGGGGGAAACGGGAGACCCAGTACTTC. Supplemented by reference TRBV19 and TRBJ2-5, the full variable domain reads DGGITQSPKYLFRKEGQNVTLSCEQNLNHDAMYWYRQDPGQGLRLIYYSQIVNDFQKGDIAEGYSVSREKKESFPLTVTSAQKNPTAFYLCASSEMRGKRETQYFGPGTRLLVL.

This rearrangement joins TRBV19 to TRBJ2-7; TRBD1 agrees at 9 bases. V trimming: 7 bases; J trimming: 5 bases; junction bases outside the gene matches: 9. CDR1 is LNHDA and CDR2 is SQIVND in the germline V gene (reference sequence). The CDR3 totals 14 residues. CDR3 protein: CASMGTGGFDEQYF. Here the CDR3 DNA reads TGTGCCAGTATGGGAACAGGGGGCTTTGACGAGCAGTACTTC.

V gene TRBV5-1 combines with J gene TRBJ2-1, with a possible D match to TRBD2 (6 bases). V dropped 2 bases and J dropped 8 bases, with 14 bases sitting between them. There are 14 residues in the CDR3. CDR1 is SGHRS, CDR2 YFSETQ, per germline. In nucleotides, the CDR3 is TGCGCCAGCAGCTTCGCGGGACGTTCTTATGAGCAGTTCTTC. Translation gives CASSFAGRSYEQFF.

V is TRBV15 and J is TRBJ2-2; D is possibly TRBD2 (7 bases). This CDR3 contains 15 residues. V was clipped by 3 bases and J by 3 bases, with 11 bases between them. CDR1 and CDR2 from the germline V gene are LNHNV and YYDKDF (reference sequence). The CDR3 DNA is TGTGCCACCAGCAGCGAGGGGGGGTACACCGGGGAGCTGTTTTTT. Its translation: CATSSEGGYTGELFF.

The chain combines TRBV30 with TRBJ2-5, with 7 bases matching TRBD2. The CDR3 is 14 residues long. After removal of 3 bases from V and 2 bases from J, the junction contained 6 bases not matched to a gene. The germline CDR1 and CDR2 sequences are GTSNPN and SVGIG (reference sequence). The CDR3 reads CAWSPLGLQETQYF. CDR3 sequence (DNA): TGTGCCTGGAGCCCCCTGGGACTACAAGAGACCCAGTACTTC.

V usage is TRBV6-1 and J usage is TRBJ2-7, with 11 positions matching TRBD2. The germline V gene encodes CDR1 MNHNS and CDR2 SASEGT. With V trimmed by 6 bases and J by 4 bases, 2 bases remained unmatched. The CDR3 has 13 amino acids. The CDR3 here is CASRTSGAYEQYF. The CDR3 DNA is TGTGCCAGCAGGACTAGCGGGGCTTACGAGCAGTACTTC.

The chain links TRBV7-8 to TRBJ2-4; D perhaps matches TRBD2 (6 bases). Germline CDR1 reads SGHVS; CDR2 reads FQNEAQ. The CDR3 sequence is 13 residues long. The germline V and J ends were trimmed by 1 base and 7 bases, with 8 bases remaining between them. The CDR3 DNA sequence: TGTGCCAGCAGCTTAGGGGGGGAGAACATTCAGTACTTC. This encodes CASSLGGENIQYF.

V and J are TRBV6-5 and TRBJ2-2, with a weak D call TRBD2 (6 bases). V was pared by 2 bases and J by 4 bases, with 14 bases between. Germline assignment: CDR1 MNHEY and CDR2 SVGAGI. The CDR3 is made up of 16 amino acids. CDR3 bases: TGTGCCAGCAGTTACCTCACGGGAGAACCCACCGGGGAGCTGTTTTTT. Translation gives CASSYLTGEPTGELFF.